This T cell receptor beta chain comes out of a study of cytomegalovirus exposure and HLA in healthy donors. This clone appeared once. This CDR3 has 17 residues. CDR1 is SGHNT, CDR2 YYREEE, per germline (reference sequence). Losses at the gene ends were 2 bases for V and 1 base for J; bases not matched to a gene: 7. The PCR used 60 Vbeta and 13 Jbeta primers. Profiled with immunoSEQ multiplex PCR; TCRdb holds only in-frame clones, not every one. Among some 160,000 clones listed, roughly 80% were seen once. The chain carries TRBV5-4 and TRBJ2-7; 12 bases fit TRBD2. The sequence was obtained from a male donor in good health and CMV-seropositive. The sample was PBMCs. The CDR3 here is CASSFSRTSGTSYEQYF. The CDR3 nucleotides read TGTGCCAGCAGCTTTTCTCGGACTAGCGGGACGTCCTACGAGCAGTACTTC.